Only a few counts were recorded for the clone carrying this TCR beta chain. Its specificity is unknown. This sample stems from a study of T-cell memory formation after mild COVID-19. Findings of the study overall: Later expanders leaned toward CD4+, whereas clones contracting from day 15 to 85 were balanced CD4/CD8.

The CDR3 has 15 amino acids. From germline, CDR1 is MNHEY and CDR2 SVGEGT. Between the trimmed V and J ends, which lost 7 bases and 2 bases, there was a span of 12 bases. One entry per CDR3 protein results from TCRdb running MiXCR on the 5' RACE reads. The data contain 550,000 to 600,000 distinct CDR3 sequences, roughly a fifth of them seen just once; the ten biggest clones take up around 7.7%. This sequence originates from an adult woman who had mild COVID-19 (a few samples of this study predate the infection). Cell type and time point are not known. Sequenced: PBMCs or a T cell subset sorted from them (not recorded which). This chain uses TRBV6-2 or TRBV6-3 with TRBJ2-6; no reliable D call. This chain's CDR3 is CASISYSTGANVLTF. The CDR3 region has the DNA TGTGCCAGCATTTCTTACTCGACTGGGGCCAACGTCCTGACTTTC.